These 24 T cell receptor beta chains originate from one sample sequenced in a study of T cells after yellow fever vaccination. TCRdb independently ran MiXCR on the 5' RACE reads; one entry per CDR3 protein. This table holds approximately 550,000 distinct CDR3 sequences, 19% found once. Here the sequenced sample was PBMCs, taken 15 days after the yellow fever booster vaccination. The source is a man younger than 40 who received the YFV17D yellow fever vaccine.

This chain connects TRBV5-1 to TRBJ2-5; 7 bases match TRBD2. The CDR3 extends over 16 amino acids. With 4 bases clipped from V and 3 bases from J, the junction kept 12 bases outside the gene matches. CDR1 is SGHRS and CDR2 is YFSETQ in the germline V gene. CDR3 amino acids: CASSRTVQREEETQYF. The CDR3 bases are TGCGCCAGCAGCCGTACGGTCCAGCGGGAAGAAGAGACCCAGTACTTC.

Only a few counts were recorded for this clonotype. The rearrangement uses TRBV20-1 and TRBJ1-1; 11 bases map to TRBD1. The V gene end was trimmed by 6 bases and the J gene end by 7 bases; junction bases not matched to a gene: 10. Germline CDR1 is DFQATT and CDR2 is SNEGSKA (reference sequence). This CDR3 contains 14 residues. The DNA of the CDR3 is TGCAGTGCGAAAGAAGGGACAGGGGGAAGTGAAGCTTTCTTT. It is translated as CSAKEGTGGSEAFF.

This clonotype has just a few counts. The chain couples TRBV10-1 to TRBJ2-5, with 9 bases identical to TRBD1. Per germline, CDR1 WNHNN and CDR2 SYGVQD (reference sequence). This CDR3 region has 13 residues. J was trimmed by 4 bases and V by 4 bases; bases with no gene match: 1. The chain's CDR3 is CASSVTGGETQYF. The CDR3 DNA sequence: TGCGCCAGCAGTGTGACAGGGGGAGAGACCCAGTACTTC.

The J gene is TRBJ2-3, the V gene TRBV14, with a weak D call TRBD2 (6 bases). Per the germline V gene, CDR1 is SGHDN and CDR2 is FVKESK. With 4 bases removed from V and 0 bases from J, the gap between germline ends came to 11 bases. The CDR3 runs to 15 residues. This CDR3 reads CASSPLSGSTDTQYF. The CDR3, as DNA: TGTGCCAGCAGCCCATTAAGCGGGAGCACAGATACGCAGTATTTT.

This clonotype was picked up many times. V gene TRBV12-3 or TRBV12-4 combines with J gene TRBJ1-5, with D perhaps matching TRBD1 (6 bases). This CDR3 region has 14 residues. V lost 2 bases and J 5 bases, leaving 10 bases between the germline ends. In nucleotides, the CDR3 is TGTGCCAGCAGTTTAACTGGGGGCGATCAGCCCCAGCATTTT. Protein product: CASSLTGGDQPQHF.

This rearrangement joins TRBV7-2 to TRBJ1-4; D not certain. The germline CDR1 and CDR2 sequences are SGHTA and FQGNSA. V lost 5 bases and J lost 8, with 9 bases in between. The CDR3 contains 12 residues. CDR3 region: CASSRAGEKLFF. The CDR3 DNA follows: TGTGCCAGCAGCCGGGCGGGGGAAAAACTGTTTTTT. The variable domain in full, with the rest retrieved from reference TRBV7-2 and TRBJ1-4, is GAGVSQSPSNKVTEKGKDVELRCDPISGHTALYWYRQSLGQGLEFLIYFQGNSAPDKSGLPSDRFSAERTGGSVSTLTIQRTQQEDSAVYLCASSRAGEKLFFGSGTQLSVL.

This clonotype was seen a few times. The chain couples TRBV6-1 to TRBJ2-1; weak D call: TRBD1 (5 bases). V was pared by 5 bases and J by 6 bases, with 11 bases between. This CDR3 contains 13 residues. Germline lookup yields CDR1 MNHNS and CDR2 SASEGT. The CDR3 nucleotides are TGTGCCAGCAGTCTAAACAGGATCAATGAGCAGTTCTTC. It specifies CASSLNRINEQFF.

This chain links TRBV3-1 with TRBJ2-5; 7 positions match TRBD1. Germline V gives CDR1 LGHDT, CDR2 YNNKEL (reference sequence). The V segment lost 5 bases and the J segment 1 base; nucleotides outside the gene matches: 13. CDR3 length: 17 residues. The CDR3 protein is CASSSYSGTASQETQYF. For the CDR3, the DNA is TGTGCCAGCAGCTCCTACTCCGGGACAGCAAGCCAAGAGACCCAGTACTTC.

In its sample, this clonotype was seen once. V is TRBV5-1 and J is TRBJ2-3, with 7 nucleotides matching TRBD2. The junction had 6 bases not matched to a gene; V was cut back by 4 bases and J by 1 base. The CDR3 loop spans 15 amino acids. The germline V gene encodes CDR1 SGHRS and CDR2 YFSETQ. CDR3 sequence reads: CASSMLAEGTDTQYF. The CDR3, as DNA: TGCGCCAGCAGCATGCTAGCGGAGGGCACAGATACGCAGTATTTT. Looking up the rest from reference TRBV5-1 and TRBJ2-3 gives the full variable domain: KAGVTQTPRYLIKTRGQQVTLSCSPISGHRSVSWYQQTPGQGLQFLFEYFSETQRNKGNFPGRFSGRQFSNSRSEMNVSTLELGDSALYLCASSMLAEGTDTQYFGPGTRLTVL.

The CDR3 reads CASSPPGPNEKLFF. CDR3 DNA sequence: TGTGCCAGCAGCCCACCGGGACCAAATGAAAAACTGTTTTTT. The chain links TRBV12-3 or TRBV12-4 to TRBJ1-4; maybe TRBD1 (5 bases). With 6 bases removed from V and 5 bases from J, the gap between germline ends came to 13 bases. The CDR3 runs to 14 residues.

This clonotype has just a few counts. The CDR3 protein is CASSLAAYYTEAFF. The CDR3 bases are TGTGCCAGCAGTTTAGCGGCGTACTACACTGAAGCTTTCTTT. This chain joins TRBV28 and TRBJ1-1; D remains ambiguous. The CDR3 runs to 14 residues. Trimming took off 2 bases at V and 3 bases at J, with 10 bases between the two ends. The germline V gene has CDR1 MDHEN and CDR2 SYDVKM. Combining the CDR3 with reference TRBV28 and TRBJ1-1 gives the whole variable domain DVKVTQSSRYLVKRTGEKVFLECVQDMDHENMFWYRQDPGLGLRLIYFSYDVKMKEKGDIPEGYSVSREKKERFSLILESASTNQTSMYLCASSLAAYYTEAFFGQGTRLTVV.

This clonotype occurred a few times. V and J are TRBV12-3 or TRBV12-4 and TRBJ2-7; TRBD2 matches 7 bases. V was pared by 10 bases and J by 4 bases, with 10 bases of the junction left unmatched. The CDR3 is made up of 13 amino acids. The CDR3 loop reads CATSPGGWYEQYF. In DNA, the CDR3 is TGTGCCACCTCCCCCGGGGGGTGGTACGAGCAGTACTTC.

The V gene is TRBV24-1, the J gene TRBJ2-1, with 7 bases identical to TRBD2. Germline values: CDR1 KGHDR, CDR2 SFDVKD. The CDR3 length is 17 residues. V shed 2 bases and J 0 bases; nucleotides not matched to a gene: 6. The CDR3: CATSDWPSGSSYNEQFF. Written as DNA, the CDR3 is TGTGCCACCAGTGATTGGCCTAGCGGTAGCTCCTACAATGAGCAGTTCTTC.

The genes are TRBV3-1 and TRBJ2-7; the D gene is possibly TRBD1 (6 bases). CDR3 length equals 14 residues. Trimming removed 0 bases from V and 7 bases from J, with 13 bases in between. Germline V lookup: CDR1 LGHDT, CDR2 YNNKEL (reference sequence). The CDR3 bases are TGTGCCAGCAGCCAAGATCAGGGGTTCGGAGAGCAGTACTTC. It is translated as CASSQDQGFGEQYF.

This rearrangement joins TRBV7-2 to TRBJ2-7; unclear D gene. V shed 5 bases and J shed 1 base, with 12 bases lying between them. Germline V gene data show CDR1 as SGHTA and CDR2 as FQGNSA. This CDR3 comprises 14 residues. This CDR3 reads CASSTGGGSYEQYF. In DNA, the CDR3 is TGTGCCAGCAGCACTGGTGGTGGGTCCTACGAGCAGTACTTC. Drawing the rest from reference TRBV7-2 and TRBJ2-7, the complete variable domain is GAGVSQSPSNKVTEKGKDVELRCDPISGHTALYWYRQSLGQGLEFLIYFQGNSAPDKSGLPSDRFSAERTGGSVSTLTIQRTQQEDSAVYLCASSTGGGSYEQYFGPGTRLTVT.

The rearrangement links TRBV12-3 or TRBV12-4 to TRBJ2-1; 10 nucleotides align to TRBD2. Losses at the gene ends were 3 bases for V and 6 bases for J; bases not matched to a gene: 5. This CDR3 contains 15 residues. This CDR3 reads CASSLPSGSPNEQFF. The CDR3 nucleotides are TGTGCCAGCAGTTTGCCTAGCGGGAGTCCCAATGAGCAGTTCTTC.

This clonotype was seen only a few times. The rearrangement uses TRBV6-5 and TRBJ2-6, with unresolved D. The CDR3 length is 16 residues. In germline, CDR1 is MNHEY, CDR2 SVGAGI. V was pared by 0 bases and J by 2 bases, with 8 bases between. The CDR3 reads CASSYSLSPGANVLTF. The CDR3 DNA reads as TGTGCCAGCAGTTACTCCCTGAGCCCTGGGGCCAACGTCCTGACTTTC.

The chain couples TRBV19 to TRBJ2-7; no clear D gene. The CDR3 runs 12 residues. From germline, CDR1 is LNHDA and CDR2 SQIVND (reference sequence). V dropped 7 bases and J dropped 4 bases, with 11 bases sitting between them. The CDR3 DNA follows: TGTGCCAGTACCCCGACCTTTTACGAGCAGTACTTC. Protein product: CASTPTFYEQYF.

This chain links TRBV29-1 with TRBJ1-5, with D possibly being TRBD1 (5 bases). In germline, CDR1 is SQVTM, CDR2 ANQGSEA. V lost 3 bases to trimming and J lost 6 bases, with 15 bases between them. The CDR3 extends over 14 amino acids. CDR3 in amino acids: CSVERGLGGQPQHF. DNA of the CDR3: TGCAGCGTTGAGAGGGGACTAGGCGGTCAGCCCCAGCATTTT.

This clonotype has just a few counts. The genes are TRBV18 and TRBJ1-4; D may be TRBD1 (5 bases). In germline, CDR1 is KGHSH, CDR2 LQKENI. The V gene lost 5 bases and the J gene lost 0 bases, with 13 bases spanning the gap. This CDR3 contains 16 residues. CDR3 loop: CASSDTGVATNEKLFF. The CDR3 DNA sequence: TGTGCCAGCTCAGACACAGGTGTGGCAACTAATGAAAAACTGTTTTTT.

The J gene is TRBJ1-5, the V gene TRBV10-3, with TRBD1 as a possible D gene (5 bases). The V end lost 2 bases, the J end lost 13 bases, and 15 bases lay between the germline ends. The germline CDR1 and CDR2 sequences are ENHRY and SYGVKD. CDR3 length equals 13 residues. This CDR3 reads CAISERGAAEQHF. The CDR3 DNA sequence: TGTGCCATCAGTGAGCGTGGGGCTGCAGAACAGCATTTT.

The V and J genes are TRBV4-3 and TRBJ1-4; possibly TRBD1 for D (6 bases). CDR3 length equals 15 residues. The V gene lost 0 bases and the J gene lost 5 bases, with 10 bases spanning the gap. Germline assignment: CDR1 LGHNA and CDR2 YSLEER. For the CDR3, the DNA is TGCGCCAGCAGCCAAGATTACAGGGAAAATGAAAAACTGTTTTTT. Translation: CASSQDYRENEKLFF.

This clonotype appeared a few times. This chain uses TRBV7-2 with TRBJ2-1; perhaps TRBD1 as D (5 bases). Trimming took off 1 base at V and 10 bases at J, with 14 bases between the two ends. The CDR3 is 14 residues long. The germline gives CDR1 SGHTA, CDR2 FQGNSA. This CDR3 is CASSLERLGREQFF. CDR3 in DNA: TGTGCCAGCAGCTTAGAACGCTTGGGGCGGGAGCAGTTCTTC.

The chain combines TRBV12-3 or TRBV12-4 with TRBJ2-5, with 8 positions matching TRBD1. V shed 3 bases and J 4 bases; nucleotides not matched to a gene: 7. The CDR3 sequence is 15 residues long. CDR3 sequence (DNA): TGTGCCAGCAGTTTGCGGACAGGGACAAGAGAGACCCAGTACTTC. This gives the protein CASSLRTGTRETQYF.